What follows are 15 T cell receptor beta chains derived from one specimen sequenced in a study of patients and donors after allogeneic stem cell transplantation. TCRdb fed the RT-PCR reads into MiXCR, producing one record per CDR3 protein. The sample records about 960,000 distinct CDR3 sequences, roughly 17% being singletons. Sequencing was carried out using blood, either unsorted or a sorted T cell fraction (not recorded which). The receptors shown here come from a human donor who was either an allogeneic HSCT recipient or a stem cell or donor lymphocyte infusion donor (not recorded which). It is not recorded whose cells these are; they may come from a transplant donor.

The V and J genes are TRBV7-6 and TRBJ2-3, with 13 bases matching TRBD2. The germline V gene encodes CDR1 SGHVS and CDR2 FNYEAQ. After removal of 4 bases from V and 11 bases from J, the junction contained 9 bases not matched to a gene. This CDR3 spans 15 amino acids. CDR3 DNA: TGTGCCAGCAGCTCCGGACTAGCGGGGGACTATAGGCAGTATTTT. Protein: CASSSGLAGDYRQYF.

This clonotype showed up many times. This sequence joins TRBV10-3 and TRBJ2-1; weak D call: TRBD1 (5 bases). The germline V and J ends were trimmed by 7 bases and 1 base, with 8 bases remaining between them. Germline CDR1 is ENHRY and CDR2 is SYGVKD. The CDR3 is 13 residues long. The CDR3 here is CAITAGSYNEQFF. CDR3 DNA: TGTGCCATCACCGCAGGGTCCTACAATGAGCAGTTCTTC.

The V gene is TRBV6-6, the J gene TRBJ1-1; perhaps TRBD1 as D (5 bases). With 4 bases removed from V and 3 bases from J, the gap between germline ends came to 9 bases. CDR3 length: 13 residues. Per the germline V gene, CDR1 is MNHNY and CDR2 is SVGAGI (reference sequence). The CDR3 is CASSSEGHTEAFF. CDR3 DNA sequence: TGTGCCAGCAGTTCCGAGGGGCACACTGAAGCTTTCTTT.

This clonotype was counted ten times or more. The chain is built from TRBV4-1 and TRBJ2-5; D ambiguous. Germline CDR1 MGHRA, CDR2 YSYEKL. V was clipped by 0 bases and J by 5 bases, with 13 bases between them. This CDR3 spans 15 amino acids. CDR3 sequence reads: CASSQDLGRRETQYF. DNA for the CDR3: TGCGCCAGCAGCCAAGATCTGGGCAGGCGGGAGACCCAGTACTTC.

This clonotype was recorded a few times. This chain links TRBV20-1 with TRBJ2-7; 14 bases are a match to TRBD2. This CDR3 contains 14 residues. The ends lost 3 bases at V and 2 bases at J; junction bases unmatched: 0. Germline lookup yields CDR1 DFQATT and CDR2 SNEGSKA (reference sequence). CDR3 coding DNA: TGCAGTGCTAGGGGACTAGCGGGGGCCTACGAGCAGTACTTC. Encoded protein: CSARGLAGAYEQYF.

This clonotype was seen only a few times. The CDR3 protein is CASSLVSGLGNEQFF. CDR3 sequence (DNA): TGTGCCAGCAGCTTAGTAAGCGGTCTTGGCAATGAGCAGTTCTTC. J is TRBJ2-1 and V is TRBV11-2, with D possibly being TRBD2 (5 bases). This CDR3 spans 15 amino acids. V gave up 1 base and J gave up 6 bases, with 13 bases separating them. CDR1 SGHAT and CDR2 FQNNGV come from the germline V gene.

The chain has TRBV9 and TRBJ1-2; the match to TRBD1 covers 7 bases. The V gene's germline CDR1 is SGDLS and CDR2 YYNGEE. V lost 4 bases to trimming and J lost 3 bases; unmatched junction nucleotides: 12. This CDR3 has 16 residues. The DNA for the CDR3 is TGTGCCAGCAGCCCCCCCTCGACAGGGCTGGACTATGGCTACACCTTC. Translation gives CASSPPSTGLDYGYTF.

The CDR3 sequence: CASSVGQTEAFF. The CDR3 DNA is TGCGCCAGCAGCGTAGGACAGACAGAAGCTTTCTTT. This chain joins TRBV5-1 and TRBJ1-1; D is possibly TRBD1 (6 bases). Germline values: CDR1 SGHRS, CDR2 YFSETQ. V shed 4 bases and J shed 8 bases, with 12 bases lying between them. CDR3 length: 12 residues. The complete variable domain, with remaining parts taken from reference TRBV5-1 and TRBJ1-1, reads KAGVTQTPRYLIKTRGQQVTLSCSPISGHRSVSWYQQTPGQGLQFLFEYFSETQRNKGNFPGRFSGRQFSNSRSEMNVSTLELGDSALYLCASSVGQTEAFFGQGTRLTVV.

Ten or more counts support this clonotype. The chain uses TRBV20-1 and TRBJ2-1, with 9 nucleotides matching TRBD1. Germline V gene sequence: CDR1 DFQATT, CDR2 SNEGSKA (reference sequence). This CDR3 is 16 amino acids long. With V trimmed by 2 bases and J by 3 bases, 8 bases remained unmatched. In DNA, the CDR3 is TGCAGTGCTAGATACCTTGTGACAGGGGGCTACAATGAGCAGTTCTTC. It specifies CSARYLVTGGYNEQFF.

The chain links TRBV12-3 or TRBV12-4 to TRBJ2-7, with a tentative D call TRBD1 (5 bases). The CDR3 has 13 residues. Trimming cost V 2 bases and J 7 bases, with 12 bases left between them. The chain's CDR3 is CASSLRERGEQYF. Written as DNA, the CDR3 is TGTGCCAGCAGTTTAAGGGAAAGGGGAGAGCAGTACTTC.

The table lists this clonotype with a few counts. The chain employs TRBV7-2 and TRBJ2-2; D unclear. This CDR3 has 13 residues. Germline CDR1 and CDR2: SGHTA and FQGNSA. V lost 7 bases and J lost 2, with 8 bases in between. The CDR3 is CASITVNTGELFF. CDR3 nucleotides: TGTGCCAGCATTACCGTAAACACCGGGGAGCTGTTTTTT.

This clonotype was found once. This chain uses TRBV9 with TRBJ1-2, with D possibly TRBD1 on 6 matching bases. Germline assignment: CDR1 SGDLS and CDR2 YYNGEE. CDR3 length: 15 amino acids. With 4 bases removed from V and 5 bases from J, the gap between germline ends came to 18 bases. The chain's CDR3 is CASSLRGQRLYGYTF. The DNA of the CDR3 is TGTGCCAGCAGCCTTCGAGGACAGCGCCTATATGGCTACACCTTC. The full variable domain, with the rest looked up from reference TRBV9 and TRBJ1-2, is DSGVTQTPKHLITATGQRVTLRCSPRSGDLSVYWYQQSLDQGLQFLIQYYNGEERAKGNILERFSAQQFPDLHSELNLSSLELGDSALYFCASSLRGQRLYGYTFGSGTRLTVV.

This rearrangement joins TRBV29-1 to TRBJ2-7; D is perhaps TRBD2 (6 bases). Per germline, CDR1 SQVTM and CDR2 ANQGSEA. Trimming cost V 7 bases and J 1 base, with 17 bases left between them. This CDR3 has 14 residues. The chain's CDR3 is CSARRGRGSYEQYF. The CDR3 nucleotides read TGCAGCGCCCGGAGGGGACGGGGTTCCTACGAGCAGTACTTC.

This clonotype was seen only a few times. This chain connects TRBV2 to TRBJ1-5; D unresolved. In germline, CDR1 is SNHLY, CDR2 FYNNEI. The CDR3 is 14 amino acids. Trimming pared 4 bases from V and 0 bases from J, leaving 7 bases between. In DNA, the CDR3 is TGTGCCAGCAGTGCCTTGTATAGCAATCAGCCCCAGCATTTT. Protein sequence: CASSALYSNQPQHF.

This clonotype was seen a few times. V and J are TRBV12-5 and TRBJ2-5; D possibly corresponds to TRBD2 (6 bases). This CDR3 has 15 residues. Germline CDR1 and CDR2: LGHNT and FRNRAP. The V gene lost 4 bases and the J gene lost 6 bases, with 18 bases spanning the gap. This CDR3 is CASGSSGVVGQTQYF. CDR3 in DNA: TGTGCTAGTGGTTCGTCGGGGGTAGTCGGTCAGACCCAGTACTTC.